These 18 T cell receptor beta chains were sequenced from one sample in a study of CD8 T cells in Susac syndrome. Random hexamers were used to reverse transcribe about 0.45 to 1 ug of RNA. MiXCR, run by TCRdb on the immunoSEQ multiplex PCR reads, gives a single entry per CDR3 protein. The sample includes some 220,000 distinct CDR3 sequences, about 96% of them seen just once. Specimen: CD4+ T cells from PBMCs. These receptors were taken from a human donor with multiple sclerosis.

This chain links TRBV18 with TRBJ2-3; weak D call: TRBD1 (5 bases). Germline V gene lookup returns CDR1 KGHSH and CDR2 LQKENI. The V end lost 3 bases, the J end lost 5 bases, and 21 bases lay between the germline ends. The CDR3 contains 17 residues. The CDR3 DNA reads TGTGCCAGCTCACCCCCTCGACAGACCCTCAGTGAAGATACGCAGTATTTT. Protein: CASSPPRQTLSEDTQYF.

The genes are TRBV4-1 and TRBJ2-7; 8 bases are shared with TRBD2. This CDR3 spans 15 amino acids. Per the germline V gene, CDR1 is MGHRA and CDR2 is YSYEKL. The junction had 8 bases not matched to a gene; V was cut back by 4 bases and J by 3 bases. The CDR3 coding sequence is TGCGCCAGCAGCCCCGCCGGGACTAGGGGCTACGAGCAGTACTTC. Translated: CASSPAGTRGYEQYF.

A word on this clonotype: One junction end does not reproduce the germline sequence, and a read error may be involved. V and J are TRBV20-1 and TRBJ2-5; D ambiguous. The CDR3 has 14 residues. The germline gives CDR1 DFQATT, CDR2 SNEGSKA (reference sequence). The CDR3 DNA reads TGCAGTGCTAGAAGGGCCACCAACCAACAGACCCAGTACTTC. Protein product: CSARRATNQQTQYF.

V usage is TRBV2 and J usage is TRBJ1-2; tentatively, D is TRBD1 (5 bases). V lost 2 bases and J lost 4, with 14 bases in between. The CDR3 consists of 15 residues. Germline V gene lookup returns CDR1 SNHLY and CDR2 FYNNEI. This CDR3 is CASSEKGSRFYGYTF. CDR3 bases: TGTGCCAGCAGTGAAAAGGGGTCCCGATTCTATGGCTACACCTTC.

V gene TRBV7-3 combines with J gene TRBJ2-1; 14 bases are a match to TRBD2. This CDR3 comprises 16 residues. V lost 5 bases, J lost 9 bases, and 9 bases stayed unmatched. Germline loops: CDR1 SGHTA, CDR2 FQGTGA. As DNA, the CDR3 is TGTGCCAGCAGCCCTCCGGGACTAGCGGGAGCGGTTGAGCAGTTCTTC. Translated, it gives CASSPPGLAGAVEQFF.

The chain recombines TRBV20-1 with TRBJ2-3, with 8 positions matching TRBD1. Germline V gene data show CDR1 as DFQATT and CDR2 as SNEGSKA (reference sequence). V shed 1 base and J 4 bases; nucleotides not matched to a gene: 4. The CDR3 totals 14 residues. The DNA for the CDR3 is TGCAGTGCTAGAGGGACAGGGCGGGCAGATACGCAGTATTTT. This codes for CSARGTGRADTQYF.

V gene TRBV20-1 combines with J gene TRBJ2-7; tentatively, D is TRBD2 (5 bases). Trimming cost V 3 bases and J 0 bases, with 12 bases left between them. CDR1 and CDR2 (germline): DFQATT, SNEGSKA (reference sequence). This CDR3 is built from 14 residues. Here the CDR3 DNA reads TGCAGTGCTAGCGTGACTACCACCTCCTACGAGCAGTACTTC. This encodes CSASVTTTSYEQYF.

The chain couples TRBV24-1 to TRBJ2-3; D is perhaps TRBD2 (5 bases). Trimming removed 9 bases at V and 6 bases at J, with 21 bases between. Germline CDR1 KGHDR, CDR2 SFDVKD. The CDR3 loop spans 15 amino acids. The CDR3 protein is CATSQPGTQADTQYF. The CDR3, as DNA: TGTGCCACCTCACAACCGGGAACCCAGGCGGATACGCAGTATTTT.

The chain couples TRBV29-1 to TRBJ2-3, with 10 nucleotides matching TRBD2. Losses at the gene ends were 4 bases for V and 3 bases for J; bases not matched to a gene: 4. Per germline, CDR1 SQVTM and CDR2 ANQGSEA. The CDR3 runs 14 residues. In DNA form, the CDR3 reads TGCAGCGTTGCGGAGACTAGCGGGACAGATACGCAGTATTTT. This sequence encodes CSVAETSGTDTQYF.

J is TRBJ2-3 and V is TRBV29-1; TRBD2 matches at 9 bases. Trimming at V came to 5 bases and at J to 4 bases, leaving 7 bases not matched to a gene. The CDR3 sequence is 14 residues long. Germline V CDR1 and CDR2: SQVTM, ANQGSEA. CDR3 sequence (DNA): TGCAGCGTTACCTTAGCGGGAGCAGCAGATACGCAGTATTTT. Translated, it gives CSVTLAGAADTQYF.

The chain carries TRBV6-1 and TRBJ2-7; 7 nucleotides align to TRBD2. The germline V gene has CDR1 MNHNS and CDR2 SASEGT. This CDR3 region has 19 residues. The J segment lost 3 bases and the V segment lost 6 bases, leaving 23 bases of the junction unmatched. CDR3 DNA sequence: TGTGCCAGCAGGTCCAAGGGCGGGAGTAGTTTTATTCGGCGCTACGAGCAGTACTTC. It translates to CASRSKGGSSFIRRYEQYF.

The CDR3 sequence is CASSFDRNNEQFF. The CDR3 region has the DNA TGTGCCAGCAGTTTTGACAGGAACAATGAGCAGTTCTTC. V gene TRBV7-2 combines with J gene TRBJ2-1; D is possibly TRBD1 (6 bases). From germline, CDR1 is SGHTA and CDR2 FQGNSA. This CDR3 has 13 residues. V lost 6 bases, J lost 5 bases, and 11 bases lay in between.

V gene TRBV20-1 combines with J gene TRBJ1-1; perhaps TRBD1 as D (6 bases). Germline loops: CDR1 DFQATT, CDR2 SNEGSKA (reference sequence). The CDR3 runs to 13 residues. The CDR3 spells CSGGAPVNTEAFF. The DNA of the CDR3 is TGCAGCGGGGGGGCCCCGGTGAACACTGAAGCTTTCTTT.

The chain joins TRBV14 to TRBJ1-2; tentative D call: TRBD1 (6 bases). The CDR3 is made up of 15 amino acids. Germline loops: CDR1 SGHDN, CDR2 FVKESK. V shed 1 base and J shed 8 bases, with 17 bases lying between them. The CDR3 spells CASSQAGAGAGGYTF. CDR3 coding DNA: TGTGCCAGCAGCCAAGCCGGAGCAGGGGCGGGCGGCTACACCTTC. Drawing the rest from reference TRBV14 and TRBJ1-2, the complete variable domain is EAGVTQFPSHSVIEKGQTVTLRCDPISGHDNLYWYRRVMGKEIKFLLHFVKESKQDESGMPNNRFLAERTGGTYSTLKVQPAELEDSGVYFCASSQAGAGAGGYTFGSGTRLTVV.

This clonotype has a single count. V is TRBV18 and J is TRBJ1-1; a possible D gene is TRBD1 (5 bases). Looked up from germline, CDR1 is KGHSH and CDR2 is LQKENI. Trimming pared 6 bases from V and 4 bases from J, leaving 24 bases between. This CDR3 region has 17 residues. DNA for the CDR3: TGTGCCAGCTCCCCGTCCCCAGATCGGGGTGGGGGCACTGAAGCTTTCTTT. Residues: CASSPSPDRGGGTEAFF.

CDR3 sequence reads: CASSLFPQGQGANEKLFF. In nucleotides, the CDR3 is TGCGCCAGCAGTCTCTTTCCTCAAGGGCAGGGTGCCAATGAAAAACTGTTTTTT. This chain joins TRBV23-1 and TRBJ1-4; weak D call: TRBD1 (5 bases). TRBV23-1 falls under the ORF class, with uncertain function. Deletions cut 4 bases from V and 5 bases from J, with 23 bases between. The CDR3 has 18 amino acids.

For this clonotype: Mismatch with germline at one junction end may stem from a read error. The CDR3, as DNA: TGTGCTAGCAGCGCCGAGGCAAGCTCCTACAATGAGCAGTTCTTC. Protein product: CASSAEASSYNEQFF. The V call is TRBV7-7, the J call TRBJ2-1; D is undetermined. Germline-derived CDR1 and CDR2 are SSHAT and FNYEAQ (reference sequence). This CDR3 has 15 residues.

The chain employs TRBV27 and TRBJ1-1; 8 bases fit TRBD1. The V and J ends lost 4 bases and 3 bases, in that order; junction bases with no gene match: 1. Germline CDR1 MNHEY, CDR2 SMNVEV (reference sequence). The CDR3 has 13 residues. CDR3 amino acids: CASSYRGYTEAFF. DNA of the CDR3: TGTGCCAGCAGTTACAGGGGGTACACTGAAGCTTTCTTT.